Detailed here is one T cell receptor beta chain. What it binds is unknown. Through 5' RACE with UMI labels, the TRB cDNA libraries were prepared. From the 5' RACE reads, TCRdb lists one entry per CDR3 protein and no DNA. With thousands of distinct CDR3 sequences in the sample, the ten largest clones hold over 2%. The germline V gene has CDR1 SGHKS and CDR2 YYEKEE (reference sequence). The CDR3 is made up of 16 amino acids. This sample is part of a study of CXCR3-negative and CXCR3-positive naive CD8 T cells. General study points: For memory CD8+ cells diversity was much lower, but both naive subsets had comparably high diversity.

Among CD8+ T cells, naive ones were CD45RO-CCR7+CD27+CD95-. This sequence joins TRBV5-5 and TRBJ2-1; absent DNA, TCRdb's TRBD1 call cannot be checked. This TCR was sampled from a human donor in good health. Some clones in this sample may be carry-over from other donors' samples. The sample comprised naive CXCR3- CD8+ T cells from blood. Subset of the sample: CD45RO-CCR7+CD27+CD95- naive CD8+ T cells lacking CXCR3 (TNR3-). CDR3 amino acids: CASSSDAQGAGNEQFF.